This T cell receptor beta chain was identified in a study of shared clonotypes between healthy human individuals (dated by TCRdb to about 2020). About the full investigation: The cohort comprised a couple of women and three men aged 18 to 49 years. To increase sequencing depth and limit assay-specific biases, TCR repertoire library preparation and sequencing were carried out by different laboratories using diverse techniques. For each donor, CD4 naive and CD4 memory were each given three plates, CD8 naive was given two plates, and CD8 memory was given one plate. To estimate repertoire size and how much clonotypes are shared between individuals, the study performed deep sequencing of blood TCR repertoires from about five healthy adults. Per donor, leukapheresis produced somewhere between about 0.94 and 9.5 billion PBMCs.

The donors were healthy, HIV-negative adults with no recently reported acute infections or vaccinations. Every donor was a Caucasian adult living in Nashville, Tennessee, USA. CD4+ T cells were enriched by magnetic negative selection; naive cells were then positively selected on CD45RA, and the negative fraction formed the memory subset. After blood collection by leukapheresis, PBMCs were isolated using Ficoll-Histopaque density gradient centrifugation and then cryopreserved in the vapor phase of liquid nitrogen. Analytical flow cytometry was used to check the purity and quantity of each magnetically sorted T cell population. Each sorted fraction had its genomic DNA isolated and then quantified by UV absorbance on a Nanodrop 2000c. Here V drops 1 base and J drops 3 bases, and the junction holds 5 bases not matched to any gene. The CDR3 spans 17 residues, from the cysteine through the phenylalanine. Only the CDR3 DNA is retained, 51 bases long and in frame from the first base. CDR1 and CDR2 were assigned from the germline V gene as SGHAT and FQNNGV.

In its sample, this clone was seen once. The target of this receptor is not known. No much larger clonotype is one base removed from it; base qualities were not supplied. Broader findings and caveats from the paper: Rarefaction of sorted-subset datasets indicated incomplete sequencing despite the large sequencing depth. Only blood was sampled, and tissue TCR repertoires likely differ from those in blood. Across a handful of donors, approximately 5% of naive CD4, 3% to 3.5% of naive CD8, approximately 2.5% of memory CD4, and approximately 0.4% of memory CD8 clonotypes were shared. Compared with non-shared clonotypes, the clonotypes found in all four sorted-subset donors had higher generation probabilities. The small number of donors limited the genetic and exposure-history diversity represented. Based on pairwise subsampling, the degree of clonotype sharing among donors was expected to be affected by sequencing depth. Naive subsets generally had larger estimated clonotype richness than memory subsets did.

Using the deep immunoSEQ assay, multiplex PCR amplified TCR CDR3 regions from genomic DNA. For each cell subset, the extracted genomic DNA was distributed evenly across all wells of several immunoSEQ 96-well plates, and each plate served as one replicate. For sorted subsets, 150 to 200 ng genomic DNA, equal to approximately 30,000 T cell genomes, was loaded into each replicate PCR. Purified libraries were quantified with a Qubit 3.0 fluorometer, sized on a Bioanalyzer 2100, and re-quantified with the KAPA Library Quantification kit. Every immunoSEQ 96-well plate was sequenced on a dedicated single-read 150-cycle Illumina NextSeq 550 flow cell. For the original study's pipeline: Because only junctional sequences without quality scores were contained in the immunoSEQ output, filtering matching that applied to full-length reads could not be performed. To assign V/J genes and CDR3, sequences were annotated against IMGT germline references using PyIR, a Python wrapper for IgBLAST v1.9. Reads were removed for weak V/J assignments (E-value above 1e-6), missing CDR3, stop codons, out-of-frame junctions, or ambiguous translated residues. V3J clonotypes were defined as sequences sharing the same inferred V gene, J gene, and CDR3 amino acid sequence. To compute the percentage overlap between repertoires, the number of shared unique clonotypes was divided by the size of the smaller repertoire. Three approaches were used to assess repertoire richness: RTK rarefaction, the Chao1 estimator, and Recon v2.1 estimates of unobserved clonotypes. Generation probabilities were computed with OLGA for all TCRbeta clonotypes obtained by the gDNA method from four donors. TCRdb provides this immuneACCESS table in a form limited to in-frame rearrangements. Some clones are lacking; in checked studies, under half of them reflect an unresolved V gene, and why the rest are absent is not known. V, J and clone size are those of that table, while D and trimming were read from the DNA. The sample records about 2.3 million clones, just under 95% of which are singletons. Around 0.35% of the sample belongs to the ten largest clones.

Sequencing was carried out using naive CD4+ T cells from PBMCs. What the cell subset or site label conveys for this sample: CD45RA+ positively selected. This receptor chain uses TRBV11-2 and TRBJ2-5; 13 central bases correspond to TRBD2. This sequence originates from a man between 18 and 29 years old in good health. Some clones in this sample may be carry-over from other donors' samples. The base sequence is TGTGCCAGCAGCTTAGGGTTGGGGACTAGCGGGAAAGAGACCCAGTACTTC. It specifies CASSLGLGTSGKETQYF.